The sequence of this TCR beta chain was determined in a study of T cell responses to AZD1222 COVID-19 vaccine. Study-wide results and limits: The peak T cell response came first, and repertoires were sampled only after it. Clonal diversity was possibly underestimated, and white British individuals and females predominated among donors.

Comments on this clone: Its antigen remains unknown.

Germline CDR1 MNHEY, CDR2 SVGAGI. There are 14 residues in the CDR3. The V end was cut by 0 bases, the J end by 9 bases, with 12 bases between. Repertoires were generated with immunoSEQ multiplex PCR, while TCRdb's copy carries only in-frame clones and drops some. Of more than 95,000 clones in the sample, 70% to 90% were seen once. This chain connects TRBV6-5 to TRBJ1-5; D is possibly TRBD1 (6 bases). This clonotype originated in an adult in good health. The material sequenced was peripheral blood, taken on day 0 of AZD1222 vaccination. CDR3 sequence: CASSYSPGTLPQHF. Written as DNA, the CDR3 is TGTGCCAGCAGTTACTCGCCAGGGACATTGCCCCAGCATTTT.